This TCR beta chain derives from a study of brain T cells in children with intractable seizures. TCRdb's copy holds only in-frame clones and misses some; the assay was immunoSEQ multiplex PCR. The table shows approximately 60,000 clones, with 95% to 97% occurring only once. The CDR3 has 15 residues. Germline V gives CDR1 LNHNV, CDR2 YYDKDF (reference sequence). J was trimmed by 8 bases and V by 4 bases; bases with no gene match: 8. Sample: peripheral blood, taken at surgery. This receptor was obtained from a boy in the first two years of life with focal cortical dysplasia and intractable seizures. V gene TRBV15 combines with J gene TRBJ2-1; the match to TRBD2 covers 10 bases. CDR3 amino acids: CATSNLAGVSDEQFF. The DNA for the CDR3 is TGTGCCACCAGCAACCTAGCGGGAGTCTCCGATGAGCAGTTCTTC.